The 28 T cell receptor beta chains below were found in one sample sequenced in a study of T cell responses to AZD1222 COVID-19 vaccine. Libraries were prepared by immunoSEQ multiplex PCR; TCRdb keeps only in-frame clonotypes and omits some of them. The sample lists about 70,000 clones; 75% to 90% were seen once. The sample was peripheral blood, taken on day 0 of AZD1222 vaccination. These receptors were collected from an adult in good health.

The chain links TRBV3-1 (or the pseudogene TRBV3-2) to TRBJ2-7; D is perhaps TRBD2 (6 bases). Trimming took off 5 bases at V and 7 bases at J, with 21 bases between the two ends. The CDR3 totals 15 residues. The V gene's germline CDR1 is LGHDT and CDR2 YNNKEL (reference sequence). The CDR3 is CASSIFDWGGGEQYF. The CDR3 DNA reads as TGTGCCAGCAGCATTTTCGACTGGGGTGGAGGGGAGCAGTACTTC.

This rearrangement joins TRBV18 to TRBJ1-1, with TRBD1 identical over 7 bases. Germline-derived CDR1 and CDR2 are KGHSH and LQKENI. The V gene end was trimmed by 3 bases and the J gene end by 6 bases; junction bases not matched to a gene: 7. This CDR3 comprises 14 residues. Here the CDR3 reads CASSPRTGEAEAFF. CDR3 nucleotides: TGTGCCAGCTCACCGCGAACAGGGGAGGCTGAAGCTTTCTTT. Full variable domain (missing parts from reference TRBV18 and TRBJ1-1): NAGVMQNPRHLVRRRGQEARLRCSPMKGHSHVYWYRQLPEEGLKFMVYLQKENIIDESGMPKERFSAEFPKEGPSILRIQQVVRGDSAAYFCASSPRTGEAEAFFGQGTRLTVV.

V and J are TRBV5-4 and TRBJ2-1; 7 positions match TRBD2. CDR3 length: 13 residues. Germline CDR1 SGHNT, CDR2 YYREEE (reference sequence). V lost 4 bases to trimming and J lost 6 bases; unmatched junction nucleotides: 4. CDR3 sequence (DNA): TGTGCCAGCAGCATTGGGACTATCAATGAGCAGTTCTTC. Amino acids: CASSIGTINEQFF.

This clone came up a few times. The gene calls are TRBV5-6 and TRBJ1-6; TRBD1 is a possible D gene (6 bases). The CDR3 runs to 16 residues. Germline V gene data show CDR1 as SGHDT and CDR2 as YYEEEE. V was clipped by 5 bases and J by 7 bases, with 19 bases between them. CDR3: CASSGGLSYRNSPLHF. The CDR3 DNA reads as TGTGCCAGCAGTGGGGGCCTATCTTATCGGAATTCACCCCTCCACTTT.

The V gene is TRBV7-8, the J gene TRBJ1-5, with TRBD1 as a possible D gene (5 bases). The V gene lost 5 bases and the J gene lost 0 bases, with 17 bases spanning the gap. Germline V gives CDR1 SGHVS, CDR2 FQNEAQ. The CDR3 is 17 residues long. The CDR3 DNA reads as TGTGCCAGCAGCCCGGGACCTTTTGGGAATAGCAATCAGCCCCAGCATTTT. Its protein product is CASSPGPFGNSNQPQHF.

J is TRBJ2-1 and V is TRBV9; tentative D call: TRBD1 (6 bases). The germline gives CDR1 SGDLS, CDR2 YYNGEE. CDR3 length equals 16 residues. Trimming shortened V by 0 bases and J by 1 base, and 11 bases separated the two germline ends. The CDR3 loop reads CASSVGLRGSYNEQFF. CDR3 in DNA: TGTGCCAGCAGCGTAGGTCTCAGGGGTTCCTACAATGAGCAGTTCTTC.

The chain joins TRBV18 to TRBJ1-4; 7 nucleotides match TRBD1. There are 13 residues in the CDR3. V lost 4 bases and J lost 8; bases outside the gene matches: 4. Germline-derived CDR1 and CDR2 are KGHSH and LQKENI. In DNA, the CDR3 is TGTGCCAGCTCACTCGGGACAGCCGAAAAACTGTTTTTT. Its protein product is CASSLGTAEKLFF.

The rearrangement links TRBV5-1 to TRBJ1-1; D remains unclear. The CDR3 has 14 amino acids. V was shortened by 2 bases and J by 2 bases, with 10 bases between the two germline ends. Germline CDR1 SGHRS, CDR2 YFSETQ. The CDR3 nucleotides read TGCGCCAGCAGCTTAGTTAGACTAAACACTGAAGCTTTCTTT. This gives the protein CASSLVRLNTEAFF.

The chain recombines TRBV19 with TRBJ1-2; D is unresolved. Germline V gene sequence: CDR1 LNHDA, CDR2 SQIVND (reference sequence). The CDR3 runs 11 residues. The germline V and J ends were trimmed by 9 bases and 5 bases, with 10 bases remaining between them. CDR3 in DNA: TGTGCCAGCCTGTCGGCGTATGGCTACACCTTC. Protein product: CASLSAYGYTF.

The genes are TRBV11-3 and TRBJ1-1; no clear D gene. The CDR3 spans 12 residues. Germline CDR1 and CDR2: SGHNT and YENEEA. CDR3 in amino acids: CATRLMNTEAFF. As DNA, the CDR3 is TGTGCTACACGGCTGATGAACACTGAAGCTTTCTTT.

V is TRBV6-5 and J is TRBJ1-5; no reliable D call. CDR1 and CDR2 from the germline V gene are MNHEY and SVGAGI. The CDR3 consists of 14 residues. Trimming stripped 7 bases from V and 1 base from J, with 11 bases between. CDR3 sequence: CASMGRVSNQPQHF. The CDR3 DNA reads TGTGCCAGCATGGGAAGAGTAAGCAATCAGCCCCAGCATTTT.

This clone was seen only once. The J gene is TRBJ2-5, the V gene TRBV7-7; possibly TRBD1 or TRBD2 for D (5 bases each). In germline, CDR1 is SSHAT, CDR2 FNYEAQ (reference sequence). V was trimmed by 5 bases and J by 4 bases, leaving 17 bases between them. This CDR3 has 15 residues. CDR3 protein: CASSRRSSGGETQYF. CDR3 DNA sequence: TGTGCCAGCAGCCGCCGCTCTAGTGGGGGAGAGACCCAGTACTTC.

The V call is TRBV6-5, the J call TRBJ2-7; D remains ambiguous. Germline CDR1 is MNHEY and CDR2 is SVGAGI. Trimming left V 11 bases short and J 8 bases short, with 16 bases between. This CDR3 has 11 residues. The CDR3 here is CASLLGGKQYF. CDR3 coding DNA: TGTGCCTCGTTACTGGGCGGTAAGCAGTACTTC.

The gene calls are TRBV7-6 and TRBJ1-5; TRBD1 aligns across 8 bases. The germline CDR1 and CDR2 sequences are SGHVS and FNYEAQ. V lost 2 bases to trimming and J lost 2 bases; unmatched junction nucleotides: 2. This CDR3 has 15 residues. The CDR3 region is CASSLQTGGNQPQHF. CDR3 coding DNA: TGTGCCAGCAGCTTACAGACAGGGGGCAATCAGCCCCAGCATTTT.

The CDR3 bases are TGCGCCAGCAGCTTGGAACAGGGGTTTGAAGCTTTCTTT. It encodes CASSLEQGFEAFF. The chain joins TRBV5-1 to TRBJ1-1, with TRBD1 matching over 7 bases. Germline V lookup: CDR1 SGHRS, CDR2 YFSETQ. The V and J ends lost 0 bases and 7 bases, in that order; junction bases with no gene match: 3. This CDR3 has 13 amino acids.

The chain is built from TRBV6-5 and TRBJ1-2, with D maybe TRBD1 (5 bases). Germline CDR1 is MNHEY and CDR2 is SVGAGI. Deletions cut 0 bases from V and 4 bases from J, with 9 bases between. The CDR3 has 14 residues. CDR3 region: CASSYSSGAYGYTF. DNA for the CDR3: TGTGCCAGCAGTTACTCGAGCGGGGCCTATGGCTACACCTTC.

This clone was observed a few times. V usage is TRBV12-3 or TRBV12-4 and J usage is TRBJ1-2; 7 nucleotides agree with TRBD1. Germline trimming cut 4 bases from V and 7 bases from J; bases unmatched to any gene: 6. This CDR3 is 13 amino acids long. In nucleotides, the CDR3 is TGTGCCAGCAGTTCCACAGGGGATGGTGGCTACACCTTC. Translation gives CASSSTGDGGYTF.

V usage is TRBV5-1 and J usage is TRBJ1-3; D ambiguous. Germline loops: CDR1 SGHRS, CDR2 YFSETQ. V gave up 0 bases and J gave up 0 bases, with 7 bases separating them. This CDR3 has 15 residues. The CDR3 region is CASSLDSGSGNTIYF. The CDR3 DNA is TGCGCCAGCAGCTTGGATTCGGGCTCTGGAAACACCATATATTTT.

The CDR3 DNA is TGTGCCAGCAGGGACCCCCTGGGAGCTTTCTTT. Its protein product is CASRDPLGAFF. This sequence joins TRBV2 and TRBJ1-1; no firm D call. Germline loops: CDR1 SNHLY, CDR2 FYNNEI. The CDR3 totals 11 residues. The V end was cut by 6 bases, the J end by 10 bases, with 12 bases between.

CDR3 nucleotides: TGTGCCAGTACCGTGGGGGATAGCAATCAGCCCCAGCATTTT. Encoded protein: CASTVGDSNQPQHF. The chain couples TRBV19 to TRBJ1-5; D possibly corresponds to TRBD1 (5 bases). The CDR3 length is 14 residues. Between the trimmed V and J ends, which lost 7 bases and 0 bases, there was a span of 10 bases. The germline V gene encodes CDR1 LNHDA and CDR2 SQIVND (reference sequence).

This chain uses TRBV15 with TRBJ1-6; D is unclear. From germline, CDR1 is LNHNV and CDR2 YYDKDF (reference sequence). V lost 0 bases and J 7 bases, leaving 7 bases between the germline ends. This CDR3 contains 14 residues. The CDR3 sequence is CATSRDSRNSPLHF. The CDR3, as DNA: TGTGCCACCAGCAGAGATAGCCGGAATTCACCCCTCCACTTT.

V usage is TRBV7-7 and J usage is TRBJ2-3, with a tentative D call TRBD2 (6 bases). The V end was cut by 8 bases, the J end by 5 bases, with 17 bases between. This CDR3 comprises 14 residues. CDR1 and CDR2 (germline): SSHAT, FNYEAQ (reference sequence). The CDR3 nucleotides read TGTGCCAGCGCTCTGGACGGGAGAGGAGATACGCAGTATTTT. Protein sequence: CASALDGRGDTQYF.

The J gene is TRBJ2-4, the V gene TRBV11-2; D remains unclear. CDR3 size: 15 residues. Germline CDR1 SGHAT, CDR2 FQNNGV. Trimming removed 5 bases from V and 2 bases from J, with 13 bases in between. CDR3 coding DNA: TGTGCCAGCAGCCCCGCATCGGGTACCAAAAACATTCAGTACTTC. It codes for CASSPASGTKNIQYF.

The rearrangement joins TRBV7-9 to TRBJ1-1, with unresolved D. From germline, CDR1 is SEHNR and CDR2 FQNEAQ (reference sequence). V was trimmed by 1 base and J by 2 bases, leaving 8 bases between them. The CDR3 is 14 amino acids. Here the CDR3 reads CASSLDGLNTEAFF. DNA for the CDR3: TGTGCCAGCAGCTTAGATGGACTAAACACTGAAGCTTTCTTT.

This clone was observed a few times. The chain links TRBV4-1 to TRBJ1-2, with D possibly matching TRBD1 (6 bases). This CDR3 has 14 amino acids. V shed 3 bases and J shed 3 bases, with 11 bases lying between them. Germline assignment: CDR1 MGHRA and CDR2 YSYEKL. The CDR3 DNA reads TGCGCCAGCAGCCAGGGGGGCAATTACTATGGCTACACCTTC. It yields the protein CASSQGGNYYGYTF.

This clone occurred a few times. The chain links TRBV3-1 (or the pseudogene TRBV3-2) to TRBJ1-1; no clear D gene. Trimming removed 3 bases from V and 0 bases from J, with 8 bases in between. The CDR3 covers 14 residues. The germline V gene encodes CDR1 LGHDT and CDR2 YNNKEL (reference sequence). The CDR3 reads CASSHRGMNTEAFF. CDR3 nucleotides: TGTGCCAGCAGCCATCGTGGGATGAACACTGAAGCTTTCTTT.

The CDR3 DNA reads as TGTGCCAGCAGCCCCGGTTCAGTCGAGCAGTACTTC. Translation: CASSPGSVEQYF. The genes are TRBV14 and TRBJ2-7; D is unclear. The germline V gene encodes CDR1 SGHDN and CDR2 FVKESK. The V end lost 4 bases, the J end lost 6 bases, and 10 bases lay between the germline ends. The CDR3 consists of 12 residues.

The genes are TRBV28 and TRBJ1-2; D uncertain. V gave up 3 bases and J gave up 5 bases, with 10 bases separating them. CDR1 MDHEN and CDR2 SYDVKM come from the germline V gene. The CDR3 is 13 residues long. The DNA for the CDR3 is TGTGCCAGCAGTTTCGGAGGGTCATATGGCTACACCTTC. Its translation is CASSFGGSYGYTF.